This T cell receptor beta chain emerged from a study of identical twins. Overall study results and limits: Conclusions relied on cross-sectional statistical analysis, not following the same donors. Insertion counts were lower in abundant cord blood beta clonotypes, a trend that memory repertoires did not show. Models predicted less out-of-frame TCR alpha sharing in monozygotic twins than was found.

This CDR3 has 15 residues. Germline CDR1 SGHTA, CDR2 FQGNSA. The V end lost 4 bases, the J end lost 2 bases, and 12 bases lay between the germline ends. This clonotype showed up just a few times. What it recognizes is unknown. Everyone who donated was a healthy Caucasian. Each CDR3 protein is one row after TCRdb ran MiXCR on the 5' RACE reads. The data hold around 340,000 distinct CDR3 sequences, with 9% to 10% observed a single time. This clonotype originated in a woman in her fifties or sixties in good health. The specimen sequenced was naive T cells sorted from blood. V is TRBV7-2 and J is TRBJ1-3; D remains ambiguous. The CDR3 here is CASSSDIDTGNTIYF. The CDR3 DNA reads TGTGCCAGCAGCTCAGACATCGACACTGGAAACACCATATATTTT.